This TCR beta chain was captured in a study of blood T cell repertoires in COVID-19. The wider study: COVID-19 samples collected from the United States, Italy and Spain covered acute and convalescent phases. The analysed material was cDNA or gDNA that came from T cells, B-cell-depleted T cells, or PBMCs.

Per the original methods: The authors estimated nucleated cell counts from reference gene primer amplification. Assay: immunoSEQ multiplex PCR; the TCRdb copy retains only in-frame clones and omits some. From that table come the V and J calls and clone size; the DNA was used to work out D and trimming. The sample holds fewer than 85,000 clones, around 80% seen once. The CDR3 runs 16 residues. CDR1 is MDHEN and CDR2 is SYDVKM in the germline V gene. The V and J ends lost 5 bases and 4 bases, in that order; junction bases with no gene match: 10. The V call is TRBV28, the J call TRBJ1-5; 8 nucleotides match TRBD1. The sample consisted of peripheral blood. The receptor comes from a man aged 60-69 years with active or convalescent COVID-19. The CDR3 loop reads CASSKSAGTGNQPQHF. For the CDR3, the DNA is TGTGCCAGCAGTAAATCGGCCGGGACAGGAAATCAGCCCCAGCATTTT.